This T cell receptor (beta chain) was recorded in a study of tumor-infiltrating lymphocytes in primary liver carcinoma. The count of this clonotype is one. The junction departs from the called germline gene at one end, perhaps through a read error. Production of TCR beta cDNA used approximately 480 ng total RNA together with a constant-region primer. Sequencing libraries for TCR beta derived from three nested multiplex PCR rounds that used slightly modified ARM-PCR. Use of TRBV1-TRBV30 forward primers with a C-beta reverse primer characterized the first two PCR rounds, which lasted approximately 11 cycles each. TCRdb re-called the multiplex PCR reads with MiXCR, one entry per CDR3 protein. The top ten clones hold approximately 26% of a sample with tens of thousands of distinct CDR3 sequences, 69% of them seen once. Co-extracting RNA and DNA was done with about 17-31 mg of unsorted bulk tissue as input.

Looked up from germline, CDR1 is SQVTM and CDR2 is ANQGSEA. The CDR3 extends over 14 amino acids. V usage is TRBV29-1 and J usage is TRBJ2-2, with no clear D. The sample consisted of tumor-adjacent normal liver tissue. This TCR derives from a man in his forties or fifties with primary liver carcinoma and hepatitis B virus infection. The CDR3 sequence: CSVGSPSYTGELFF. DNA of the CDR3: TGCAGTGTTGGTTCACCCTCATACACCGGGGAGCTGTTTTTT.